This TCR beta chain is from a study of shared T cell receptors in the human thymus. The table lists this clone with a few counts. The CDR3 sequence is 16 residues long. The germline CDR1 and CDR2 sequences are SGHRS and YFSETQ. The junction had 13 bases not matched to a gene; V was cut back by 2 bases and J by 5 bases. Profiling relied on immunoSEQ multiplex PCR, and the TCRdb table lists in-frame clones only, not all of them. The table has 500,000 to 850,000 clones, about 90% seen once. This same sample was also part of a study on human thymus T cells. That source notes: Thymic repertoires overlap heavily among unrelated individuals, related research has reported.

The chain uses TRBV5-1 and TRBJ2-7; 7 bases align to TRBD1. Sequencing was carried out using thymocytes. The sequence was collected from a boy under three years old with a congenital heart defect. The CDR3 DNA sequence: TGCGCCAGCAGCTTATGGCCCCCGGGACAGCACCACGAGCAGTACTTC. Amino acids: CASSLWPPGQHHEQYF.